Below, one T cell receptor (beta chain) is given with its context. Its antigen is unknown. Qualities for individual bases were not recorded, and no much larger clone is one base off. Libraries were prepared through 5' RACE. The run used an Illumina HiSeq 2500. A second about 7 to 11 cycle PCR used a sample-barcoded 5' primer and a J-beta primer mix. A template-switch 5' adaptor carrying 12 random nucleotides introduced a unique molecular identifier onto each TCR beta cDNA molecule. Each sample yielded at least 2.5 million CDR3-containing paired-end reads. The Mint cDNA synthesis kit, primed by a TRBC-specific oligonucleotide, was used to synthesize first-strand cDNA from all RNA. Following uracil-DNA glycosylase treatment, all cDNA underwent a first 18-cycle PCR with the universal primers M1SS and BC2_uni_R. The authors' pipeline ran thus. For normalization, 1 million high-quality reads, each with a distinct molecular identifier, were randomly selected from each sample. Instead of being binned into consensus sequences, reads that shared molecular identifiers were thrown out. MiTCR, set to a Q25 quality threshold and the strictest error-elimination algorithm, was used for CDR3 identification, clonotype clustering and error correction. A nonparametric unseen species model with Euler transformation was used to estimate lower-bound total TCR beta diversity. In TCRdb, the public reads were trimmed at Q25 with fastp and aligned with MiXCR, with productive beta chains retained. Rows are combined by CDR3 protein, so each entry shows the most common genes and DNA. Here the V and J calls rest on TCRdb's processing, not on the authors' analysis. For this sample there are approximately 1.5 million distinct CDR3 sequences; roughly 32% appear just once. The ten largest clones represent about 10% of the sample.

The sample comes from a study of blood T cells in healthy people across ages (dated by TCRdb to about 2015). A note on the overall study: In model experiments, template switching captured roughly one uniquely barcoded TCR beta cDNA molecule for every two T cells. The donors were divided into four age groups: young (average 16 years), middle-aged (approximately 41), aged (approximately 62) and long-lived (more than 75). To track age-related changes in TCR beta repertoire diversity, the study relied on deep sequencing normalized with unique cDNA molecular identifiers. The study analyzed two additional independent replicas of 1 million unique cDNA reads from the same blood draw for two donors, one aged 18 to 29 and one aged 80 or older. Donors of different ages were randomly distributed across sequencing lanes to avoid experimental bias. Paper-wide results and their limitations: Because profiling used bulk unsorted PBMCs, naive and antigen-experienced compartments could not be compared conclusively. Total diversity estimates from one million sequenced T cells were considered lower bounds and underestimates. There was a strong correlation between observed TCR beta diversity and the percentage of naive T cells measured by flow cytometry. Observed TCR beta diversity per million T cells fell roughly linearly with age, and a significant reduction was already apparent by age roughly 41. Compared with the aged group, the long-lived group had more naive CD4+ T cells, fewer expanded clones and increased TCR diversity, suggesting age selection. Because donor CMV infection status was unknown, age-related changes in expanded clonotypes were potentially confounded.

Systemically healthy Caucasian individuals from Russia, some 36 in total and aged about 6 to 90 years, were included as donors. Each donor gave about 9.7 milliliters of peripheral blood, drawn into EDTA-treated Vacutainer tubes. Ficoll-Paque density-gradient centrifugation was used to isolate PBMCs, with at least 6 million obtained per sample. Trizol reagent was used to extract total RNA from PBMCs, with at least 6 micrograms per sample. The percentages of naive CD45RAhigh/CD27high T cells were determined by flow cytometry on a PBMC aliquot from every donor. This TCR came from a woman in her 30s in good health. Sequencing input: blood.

For the CDR3, the sequence is CASSLSTGEETQYF. The sequenced DNA is TGTGCCAGCAGTTTATCGACAGGGGAAGAGACCCAGTACTTC. The sequence links TRBV27 to TRBJ2-5; TRBD1 matches 8 bases in the middle. Sequences MNHEY (CDR1) and SMNVEV (CDR2) are obtained from the germline V gene (reference sequence). Including the terminal cysteine and phenylalanine, the CDR3 comprises 14 residues. CDR3 DNA is the only sequence kept; it has 42 bases, read in frame from the first base. V has 0 bases trimmed and J has 3 bases trimmed; junction bases matching no gene number 0.